A single T cell receptor beta chain is shown here with its context. Germline-derived CDR1 and CDR2 are ENHRY and SYGVKD. V lost 2 bases and J lost 1; bases outside the gene matches: 7. The CDR3 has 16 amino acids. The record originates from a study of cytomegalovirus exposure and HLA in healthy donors. The PCR had 60 Vbeta and 13 Jbeta primers. Data came from immunoSEQ multiplex PCR; TCRdb stores just in-frame clones and leaves some out. Of about 120,000 clones in the sample, over 65% were seen once. The receptor comes from a man aged 30-40 years in good health and CMV-seropositive. This chain joins TRBV10-3 and TRBJ1-1, with TRBD1 matching over 7 bases. The sample comprised PBMCs. The CDR3 sequence is CAISEPNDRENTEAFF. The CDR3 DNA follows: TGTGCCATCAGTGAGCCCAATGACAGGGAGAACACTGAAGCTTTCTTT.